This T cell receptor beta chain was obtained from a study of PD-1 blockade in classical Hodgkin lymphoma. The study, taken as a whole, reports: Repertoires differed for reasons still undefined, possibly disease activity or prior therapy. Prior to therapy, complete responders displayed diversity much like that of newly diagnosed patients.

This CDR3 is built from 16 residues. The germline V gene has CDR1 MDHEN and CDR2 SYDVKM. Trimming cost V 2 bases and J 5 bases, with 18 bases left between them. Produced via immunoSEQ multiplex PCR; TCRdb's table is partial and in-frame only. The sample yields tens of thousands of clones, 88% seen once. Details on this clone: As yet, its antigen is unknown.

Every patient was affected by relapse after autologous stem cell transplantation, while exposure to brentuximab vedotin was not uniform. The sequence was obtained from a human donor with classical Hodgkin lymphoma. Sequencing used peripheral blood mononuclear cells (PBMCs), obtained at baseline. The rearrangement uses TRBV28 and TRBJ1-2, with D unclear. The CDR3 region has the DNA TGTGCCAGCAGTTTAGTCTCTTTTGGCCTTCTATATGGCTACACCTTC. Translated, it gives CASSLVSFGLLYGYTF.